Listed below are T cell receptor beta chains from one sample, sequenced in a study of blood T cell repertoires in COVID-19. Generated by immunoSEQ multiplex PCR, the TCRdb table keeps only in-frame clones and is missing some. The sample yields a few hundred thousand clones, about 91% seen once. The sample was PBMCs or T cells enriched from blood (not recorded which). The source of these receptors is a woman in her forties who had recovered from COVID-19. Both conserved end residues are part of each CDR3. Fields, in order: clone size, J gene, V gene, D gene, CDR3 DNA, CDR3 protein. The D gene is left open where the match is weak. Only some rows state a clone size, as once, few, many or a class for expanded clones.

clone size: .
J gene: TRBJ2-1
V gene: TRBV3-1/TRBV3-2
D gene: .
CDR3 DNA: TGTGCCAGCAGCCAATCAGGGACTTCCTACAATGATAAGCAGTTCTTC
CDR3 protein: CASSQSGTSYNDKQFF

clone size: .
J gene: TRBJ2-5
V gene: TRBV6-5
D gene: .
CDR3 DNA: TGTGCCAGCAGTAAACGGGGAGAGACCCAGTACTTC
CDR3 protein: CASSKRGETQYF

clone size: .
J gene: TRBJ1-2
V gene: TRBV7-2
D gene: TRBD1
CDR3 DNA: TGTGCCAGCAGTAAGACAGGGGCTCTCTATGGCTACACCTTC
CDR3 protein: CASSKTGALYGYTF

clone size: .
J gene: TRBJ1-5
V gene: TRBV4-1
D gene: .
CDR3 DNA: TGCGCCAGCAGCCAAGATGCTCCCAGAAATCAGCCCCAGCATTTT
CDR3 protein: CASSQDAPRNQPQHF

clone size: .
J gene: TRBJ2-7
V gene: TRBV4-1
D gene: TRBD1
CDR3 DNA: TGCGCCAGCAGCCCCGGGACAGGACTAACCTACGAGCAGTACTTC
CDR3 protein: CASSPGTGLTYEQYF

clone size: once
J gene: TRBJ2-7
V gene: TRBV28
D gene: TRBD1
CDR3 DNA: TGTGCCAGCAGTTTGGGACAGGGGGCGTACGAGCAGTACTTC
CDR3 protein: CASSLGQGAYEQYF

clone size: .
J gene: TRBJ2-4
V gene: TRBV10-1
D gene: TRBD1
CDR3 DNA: TGCGCCAGCAGTGGAGGGGACAGGGAACCCAAAAACATTCAGTACTTC
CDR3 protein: CASSGGDREPKNIQYF

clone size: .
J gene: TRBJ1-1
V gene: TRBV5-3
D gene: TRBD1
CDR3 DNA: TGTGCCAGAAGCTCCAGGGGGAGGCACACTGAAGCTTTCTTT
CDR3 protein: CARSSRGRHTEAFF

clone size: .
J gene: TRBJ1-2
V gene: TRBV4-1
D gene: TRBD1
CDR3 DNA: TGCGCCAGCAGCCCGACAGGGCGCCCCGAATCTTCTAACTATGGCTACACCTTC
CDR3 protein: CASSPTGRPESSNYGYTF

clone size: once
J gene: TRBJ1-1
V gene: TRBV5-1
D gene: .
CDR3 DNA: TGCGCCAGCAGCTTGGACGGGGGTGGCACTGAAGCTTTCTTT
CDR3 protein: CASSLDGGGTEAFF

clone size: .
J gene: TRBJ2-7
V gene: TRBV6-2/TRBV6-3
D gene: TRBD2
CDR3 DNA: TGTGCCAGCAGTCGACTAGCGGGCCTCTACGAGCAGTACTTC
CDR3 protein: CASSRLAGLYEQYF

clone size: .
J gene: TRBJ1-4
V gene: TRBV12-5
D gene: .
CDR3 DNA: TGTGCTAGTGGTTTGGTAAGGCACAGGCCAGCTAATGAAAAACTGTTTTTT
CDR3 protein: CASGLVRHRPANEKLFF

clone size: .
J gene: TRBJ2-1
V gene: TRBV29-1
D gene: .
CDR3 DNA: TGCAGCGTGACCCCAGGGCTAATTCCCGACAATGAGCAGTTCTTC
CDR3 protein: CSVTPGLIPDNEQFF

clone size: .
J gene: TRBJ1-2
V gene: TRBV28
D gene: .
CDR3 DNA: TGTGCCAGCAGTTACCGACAGTATGGCTACACCTTC
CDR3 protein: CASSYRQYGYTF

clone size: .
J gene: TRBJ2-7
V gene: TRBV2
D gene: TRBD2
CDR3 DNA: TGTGCCAGCAGTCATCGACTAGCGGGGACCCTTTCCTACGAGCAGTACTTC
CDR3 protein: CASSHRLAGTLSYEQYF

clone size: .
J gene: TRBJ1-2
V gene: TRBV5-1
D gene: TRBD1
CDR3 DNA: TGCGCCAGCAGCTTGGCGGTTACAGGGGGGAATGGCTACACCTTC
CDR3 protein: CASSLAVTGGNGYTF

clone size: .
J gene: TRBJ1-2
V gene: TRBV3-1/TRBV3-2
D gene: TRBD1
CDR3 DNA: TGTGCCAGCAGCCAAGCCGGACAGGGGGGGGGCTACACCTTC
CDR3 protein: CASSQAGQGGGYTF

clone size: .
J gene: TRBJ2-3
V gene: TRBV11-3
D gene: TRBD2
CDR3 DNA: TGTGCCAGCAGACCCCGTCTAGCGGCCTCCGGCGGCACAGATACGCAGTATTTT
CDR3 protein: CASRPRLAASGGTDTQYF

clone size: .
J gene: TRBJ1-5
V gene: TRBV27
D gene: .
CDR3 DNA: TGTGCCAGCGGGACTCCTAATCAGCCCCAGCATTTT
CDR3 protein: CASGTPNQPQHF

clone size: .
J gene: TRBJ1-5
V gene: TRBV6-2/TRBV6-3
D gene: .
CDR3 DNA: TGTGCCAGCAGTTATGGGGGGAATAGCAATCAGCCCCAGCATTTT
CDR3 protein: CASSYGGNSNQPQHF

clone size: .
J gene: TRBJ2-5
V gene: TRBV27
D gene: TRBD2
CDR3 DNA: TGTGCCAGCAGTCCCAGACTAGCGGGGGGACGGGGGGAGACCCAGTACTTC
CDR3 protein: CASSPRLAGGRGETQYF

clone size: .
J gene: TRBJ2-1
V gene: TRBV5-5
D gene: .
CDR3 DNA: TGTGCCAGCAGCTTAGAAAAACGGTCTATTCAGGACAATGAGCAGTTCTTC
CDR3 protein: CASSLEKRSIQDNEQFF

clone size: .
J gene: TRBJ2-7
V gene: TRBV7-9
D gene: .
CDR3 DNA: TGTGCCAGCAGCTTACCCTCGGGACAATTGAGCTCCTACGAGCAGTACTTC
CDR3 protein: CASSLPSGQLSSYEQYF

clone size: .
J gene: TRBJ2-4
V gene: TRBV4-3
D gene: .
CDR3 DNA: TGCGCCAGCAGCCAAGATAACCCCAGGGCGCACATTCAGTACTTC
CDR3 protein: CASSQDNPRAHIQYF

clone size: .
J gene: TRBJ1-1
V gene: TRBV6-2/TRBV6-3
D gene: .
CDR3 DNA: TGTGCCAGCAGTTACTGGCAGACTCTGAACACTGAAGCTTTCTTT
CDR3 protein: CASSYWQTLNTEAFF

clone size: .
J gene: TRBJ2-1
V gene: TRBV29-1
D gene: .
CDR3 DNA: TGCAGCGTTGAAGGTGGTCTCGAGGGAGGTTGGTACAATGAGCAGTTCTTC
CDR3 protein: CSVEGGLEGGWYNEQFF

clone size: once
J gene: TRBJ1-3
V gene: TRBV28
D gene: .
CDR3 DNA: TGTGCCAGCAGTTTTCCCTTCGGGGGCTCTGGAAACACCATATATTTT
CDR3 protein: CASSFPFGGSGNTIYF

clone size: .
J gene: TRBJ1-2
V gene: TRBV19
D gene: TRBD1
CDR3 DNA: TGTGCCAGTAGTATCAAAACCGCGGGACAGGGCTCCTATGGCTACACCTTC
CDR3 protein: CASSIKTAGQGSYGYTF

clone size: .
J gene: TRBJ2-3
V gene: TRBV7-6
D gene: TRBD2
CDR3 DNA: TGTGCCAGCATCAGCGGGAGGCCTTCGGGCACAGATACGCAGTATTTT
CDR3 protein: CASISGRPSGTDTQYF

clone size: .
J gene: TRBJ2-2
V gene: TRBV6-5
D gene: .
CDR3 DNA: TGTGCCAGCACCCGTTGGAACACCGGGGAGCTGTTTTTT
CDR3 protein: CASTRWNTGELFF

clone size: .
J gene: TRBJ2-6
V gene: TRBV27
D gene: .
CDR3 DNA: TGTGCCAGCAGTTTGGACGGGAGCTCTGGGGCCAACGTCCTGACTTTC
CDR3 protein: CASSLDGSSGANVLTF